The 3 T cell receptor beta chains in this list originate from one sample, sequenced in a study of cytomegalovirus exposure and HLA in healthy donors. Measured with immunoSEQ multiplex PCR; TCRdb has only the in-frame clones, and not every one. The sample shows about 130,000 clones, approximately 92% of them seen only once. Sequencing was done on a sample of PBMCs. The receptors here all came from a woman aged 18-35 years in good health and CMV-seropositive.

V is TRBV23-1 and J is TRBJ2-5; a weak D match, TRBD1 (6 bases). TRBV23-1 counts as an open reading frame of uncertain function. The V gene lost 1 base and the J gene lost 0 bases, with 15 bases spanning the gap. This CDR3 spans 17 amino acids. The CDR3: CASSQFEGVNDQETQYF. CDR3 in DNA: TGCGCCAGCAGTCAATTTGAGGGGGTGAACGACCAAGAGACCCAGTACTTC.

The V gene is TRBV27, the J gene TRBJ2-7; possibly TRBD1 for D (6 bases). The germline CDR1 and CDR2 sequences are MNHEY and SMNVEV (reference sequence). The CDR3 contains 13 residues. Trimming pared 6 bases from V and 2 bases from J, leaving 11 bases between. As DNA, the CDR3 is TGTGCCAGCAGCCGGCAGGGGCCCTACGAGCAGTACTTC. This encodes CASSRQGPYEQYF.

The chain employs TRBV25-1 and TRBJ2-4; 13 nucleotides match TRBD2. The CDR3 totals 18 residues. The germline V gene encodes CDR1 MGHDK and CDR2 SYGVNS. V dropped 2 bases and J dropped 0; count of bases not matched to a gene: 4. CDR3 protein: CASSEGTSGDPAKNIQYF. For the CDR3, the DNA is TGTGCCAGCAGTGAAGGGACTAGCGGGGACCCAGCCAAAAACATTCAGTACTTC.